The 25 T cell receptor beta chains reported below all come from one sample, sequenced in a study of T cell responses to AZD1222 COVID-19 vaccine. TCRdb's table, derived via immunoSEQ multiplex PCR, lists solely in-frame clones and lacks some. The sample gives around 70,000 clones, 85% to 90% of which show up once; less than 9% is in the top ten. Here the sequenced sample was peripheral blood, taken on day 0 of AZD1222 vaccination. These receptors were taken from an adult in good health.

This sequence joins TRBV19 and TRBJ2-1; TRBD2 matches at 12 bases. The junction had 8 bases not matched to a gene; V was cut back by 3 bases and J by 8 bases. Germline V CDR1 and CDR2: LNHDA, SQIVND (reference sequence). The CDR3 loop spans 16 amino acids. The chain's CDR3 is CASSIPSGRAGDEQFF. For the CDR3, the DNA is TGTGCCAGTAGTATCCCTAGCGGGAGGGCCGGCGATGAGCAGTTCTTC. Full variable domain (rest looked up from reference TRBV19 and TRBJ2-1): DGGITQSPKYLFRKEGQNVTLSCEQNLNHDAMYWYRQDPGQGLRLIYYSQIVNDFQKGDIAEGYSVSREKKESFPLTVTSAQKNPTAFYLCASSIPSGRAGDEQFFGPGTRLTVL.

This clone has only one observation. This sequence joins TRBV12-3 or TRBV12-4 and TRBJ1-1; unclear D gene. The CDR3 has 11 amino acids. Trimming removed 5 bases from V and 3 bases from J, with 4 bases in between. The CDR3: CASSAYTEAFF. CDR3 DNA: TGTGCCAGCAGTGCATACACTGAAGCTTTCTTT.

Written as DNA, the CDR3 is TGCGCCAGCAGCCAAGTTACCCCGGGACAGAACACTGAAGCTTTCTTT. Encoded protein: CASSQVTPGQNTEAFF. The chain has TRBV4-3 and TRBJ1-1; maybe TRBD1 (6 bases). Germline values: CDR1 LGHNA, CDR2 YSLEER. The CDR3 runs to 16 residues. V shed 1 base and J shed 1 base, with 13 bases lying between them.

V and J are TRBV6-6 and TRBJ2-5; TRBD1 aligns across 9 bases. This CDR3 has 15 residues. Trimming took 2 bases from V and 6 from J; bases not matched to a gene: 7. Looked up from germline, CDR1 is MNHNY and CDR2 is SVGAGI (reference sequence). The CDR3 protein is CASSYSHRGRKTQYF. The DNA for the CDR3 is TGTGCCAGCAGTTACAGCCACAGGGGGCGAAAGACCCAGTACTTC.

This clone was detected a few times. V usage is TRBV5-4 and J usage is TRBJ2-7, with 8 bases aligning to TRBD2. V was clipped by 1 base and J by 2 bases; unmatched bases: 8. The CDR3 is 16 residues long. Germline values: CDR1 SGHNT, CDR2 YYREEE (reference sequence). CDR3 bases: TGTGCCAGCAGCTTGTTCACGGGAGGGGCCCCCTACGAGCAGTACTTC. As protein: CASSLFTGGAPYEQYF.

J is TRBJ2-7 and V is TRBV5-1, with 7 bases fitting TRBD2. The germline gives CDR1 SGHRS, CDR2 YFSETQ. V shed 0 bases and J 2 bases; nucleotides not matched to a gene: 8. The CDR3 extends over 16 amino acids. The DNA of the CDR3 is TGCGCCAGCAGCTTGGTGGGAGGGAGTCTTACCTACGAGCAGTACTTC. Residues: CASSLVGGSLTYEQYF.

The rearrangement joins TRBV7-2 to TRBJ1-1; the D gene is possibly TRBD1 (5 bases). CDR1 and CDR2 from the germline V gene are SGHTA and FQGNSA. Trimming shortened V by 5 bases and J by 11 bases, and 27 bases separated the two germline ends. The CDR3 extends over 16 amino acids. The CDR3: CASSLTLTLAGVGAFF. CDR3 DNA: TGTGCCAGCAGCCTCACCCTGACATTGGCGGGGGTAGGGGCTTTCTTT.

The sample holds a few counts of this clone. The CDR3 DNA follows: TGTGCCAGCAGTTTAAGGGACAGCACTGAAGCTTTCTTT. As protein: CASSLRDSTEAFF. The rearrangement uses TRBV12-3 or TRBV12-4 and TRBJ1-1, with 7 bases matching TRBD1. The CDR3 runs to 13 residues. The trim removed 2 bases at V and 4 bases at J, leaving 1 base unmatched.

The chain is built from TRBV27 and TRBJ2-1; weak D call: TRBD2 (5 bases). Germline loops: CDR1 MNHEY, CDR2 SMNVEV (reference sequence). There are 16 residues in the CDR3. Trimming took off 5 bases at V and 3 bases at J, with 17 bases between the two ends. CDR3 DNA sequence: TGTGCCAGCAGTCCCGCCAGCGGCCTACTCTACAATGAGCAGTTCTTC. It encodes CASSPASGLLYNEQFF.

The V and J genes are TRBV11-2 and TRBJ2-3, with D possibly TRBD2 on 6 matching bases. Germline CDR1 and CDR2: SGHAT and FQNNGV. V was shortened by 6 bases and J by 2 bases, with 9 bases between the two germline ends. The CDR3 extends over 13 amino acids. CDR3 DNA: TGTGCCAGCAGGAGGAGGGACACAGATACGCAGTATTTT. Protein product: CASRRRDTDTQYF.

The chain recombines TRBV5-1 with TRBJ2-1; 8 bases line up with TRBD1. The ends lost 4 bases at V and 1 base at J; junction bases unmatched: 4. This CDR3 contains 15 residues. The germline gives CDR1 SGHRS, CDR2 YFSETQ. CDR3 nucleotides: TGCGCCAGCAGCAGGACAGGGACTTCCTACAATGAGCAGTTCTTC. Its protein product is CASSRTGTSYNEQFF. The full variable domain, in which reference TRBV5-1 and TRBJ2-1 provide the parts outside the CDR3, is KAGVTQTPRYLIKTRGQQVTLSCSPISGHRSVSWYQQTPGQGLQFLFEYFSETQRNKGNFPGRFSGRQFSNSRSEMNVSTLELGDSALYLCASSRTGTSYNEQFFGPGTRLTVL.

This rearrangement joins TRBV6-5 to TRBJ2-5, with no clear D. CDR1 is MNHEY, CDR2 SVGAGI, per germline. There are 14 residues in the CDR3. V was cut by 5 bases and J by 7 bases, with 17 bases left in between. CDR3 region: CASSTGPQDGTQYF. DNA for the CDR3: TGTGCCAGCAGTACCGGACCACAAGACGGGACCCAGTACTTC.

The chain joins TRBV19 to TRBJ1-5; D unclear. Trimming took off 8 bases at V and 0 bases at J, with 11 bases between the two ends. CDR1 and CDR2 (germline): LNHDA, SQIVND (reference sequence). The CDR3 totals 14 residues. This chain's CDR3 is CASERLNSNQPQHF. Here the CDR3 DNA reads TGTGCCAGTGAGAGACTGAATAGCAATCAGCCCCAGCATTTT.

Within the sample, this clone is medium-sized. The chain uses TRBV6-2 or TRBV6-3 and TRBJ2-1; weak D call: TRBD2 (5 bases). The germline CDR1 and CDR2 sequences are MNHEY and SVGEGT. This CDR3 has 13 amino acids. Trimming took off 2 bases at V and 3 bases at J, with 5 bases between the two ends. This chain's CDR3 is CASSYRDYNEQFF. CDR3 sequence (DNA): TGTGCCAGCAGTTACCGGGACTACAATGAGCAGTTCTTC.

This clone was recorded a few times. The chain is built from TRBV7-2 and TRBJ2-7; 8 bases line up with TRBD2. The germline V gene encodes CDR1 SGHTA and CDR2 FQGNSA. The CDR3 extends over 14 amino acids. V dropped 2 bases and J dropped 5; count of bases not matched to a gene: 5. This chain's CDR3 is CASSLRLATNEQYF. In DNA form, the CDR3 reads TGTGCCAGCAGCTTAAGACTAGCGACGAACGAGCAGTACTTC.

The rearrangement uses TRBV27 and TRBJ2-7; D possibly corresponds to TRBD1 (6 bases). Germline V gene sequence: CDR1 MNHEY, CDR2 SMNVEV (reference sequence). The CDR3 consists of 15 residues. Trimming took off 2 bases at V and 0 bases at J, with 11 bases between the two ends. The CDR3 loop is CASSLQGRSSYEQYF. CDR3 nucleotide sequence: TGTGCCAGCAGTTTACAGGGGCGAAGCTCCTACGAGCAGTACTTC.

V gene TRBV27 combines with J gene TRBJ2-3, with TRBD1 matching 8 bases. The V gene end was trimmed by 8 bases and the J gene end by 6 bases; junction bases not matched to a gene: 10. Germline-derived CDR1 and CDR2 are MNHEY and SMNVEV (reference sequence). This CDR3 has 14 amino acids. CDR3 sequence: CASARGLLSDTQYF. Here the CDR3 DNA reads TGTGCCAGCGCCAGGGGGCTGCTTTCGGATACGCAGTATTTT.

This chain links TRBV5-5 with TRBJ2-2; tentatively, D is TRBD2 (6 bases). Germline loops: CDR1 SGHKS, CDR2 YYEKEE (reference sequence). The CDR3 consists of 16 residues. V gave up 0 bases and J gave up 1 base, with 10 bases separating them. DNA for the CDR3: TGTGCCAGCAGCTTGGTGGGCGGGAAGAACACCGGGGAGCTGTTTTTT. This gives the protein CASSLVGGKNTGELFF. Using reference TRBV5-5 and TRBJ2-2 for the parts outside the CDR3, the full variable domain is DAGVTQSPTHLIKTRGQQVTLRCSPISGHKSVSWYQQVLGQGPQFIFQYYEKEERGRGNFPDRFSARQFPNYSSELNVNALLLGDSALYLCASSLVGGKNTGELFFGEGSRLTVL.

The chain employs TRBV29-1 and TRBJ1-2; 8 positions match TRBD1. This CDR3 has 12 residues. Trimming at V came to 3 bases and at J to 8 bases, leaving 5 bases not matched to a gene. Germline V gene lookup returns CDR1 SQVTM and CDR2 ANQGSEA. The CDR3 is CSVDRTGHGYTF. Written as DNA, the CDR3 is TGCAGCGTTGACCGGACAGGGCACGGCTACACCTTC. The variable domain in full, completed from reference TRBV29-1 and TRBJ1-2, reads SAVISQKPSRDICQRGTSLTIQCQVDSQVTMMFWYRQQPGQSLTLIATANQGSEATYESGFVIDKFPISRPNLTFSTLTVSNMSPEDSSIYLCSVDRTGHGYTFGSGTRLTVV.

This clone was found a few times. This sequence joins TRBV20-1 and TRBJ2-5, with TRBD2 matching 10 bases. Losses at the gene ends were 6 bases for V and 7 bases for J; bases not matched to a gene: 8. Germline V CDR1 and CDR2: DFQATT, SNEGSKA (reference sequence). The CDR3 runs to 13 residues. CDR3 in amino acids: CSASPSGRRTQYF. DNA for the CDR3: TGCAGTGCCAGTCCTAGCGGGAGACGGACCCAGTACTTC.

The rearrangement joins TRBV6-6 to TRBJ2-1; 10 bases line up with TRBD2. The V segment lost 5 bases and the J segment 0 bases; nucleotides outside the gene matches: 16. CDR3 size: 20 residues. Per germline, CDR1 MNHNY and CDR2 SVGAGI (reference sequence). The CDR3 loop is CASSLSAWASGRDSYNEQFF. CDR3 in DNA: TGTGCCAGCAGTCTTTCGGCGTGGGCTAGCGGGAGAGACTCCTACAATGAGCAGTTCTTC.

The gene calls are TRBV20-1 and TRBJ2-7, with 8 positions matching TRBD2. Germline assignment: CDR1 DFQATT and CDR2 SNEGSKA (reference sequence). V lost 3 bases, J lost 1 base, and 11 bases stayed unmatched. The CDR3 consists of 16 residues. The CDR3 DNA sequence: TGCAGTGCTAGTATAGCTGAGCGGGGGATTTCCTACGAGCAGTACTTC. Residues: CSASIAERGISYEQYF.

The rearrangement uses TRBV19 and TRBJ2-5; D not resolved. Germline-derived CDR1 and CDR2 are LNHDA and SQIVND (reference sequence). This CDR3 is built from 15 residues. Trimming left V 4 bases short and J 5 bases short, with 17 bases between. The CDR3 DNA is TGTGCCAGTAGTAGGGATGGGCAGAGACGGGAGACCCAGTACTTC. Its protein is CASSRDGQRRETQYF. Full variable domain (missing parts from reference TRBV19 and TRBJ2-5): DGGITQSPKYLFRKEGQNVTLSCEQNLNHDAMYWYRQDPGQGLRLIYYSQIVNDFQKGDIAEGYSVSREKKESFPLTVTSAQKNPTAFYLCASSRDGQRRETQYFGPGTRLLVL.

Relative to its sample, this clone is large. This sequence joins TRBV5-1 and TRBJ2-2; perhaps TRBD1 as D (6 bases). This CDR3 contains 13 residues. V was pared by 2 bases and J by 7 bases, with 9 bases between. Germline V gene lookup returns CDR1 SGHRS and CDR2 YFSETQ. CDR3 nucleotide sequence: TGCGCCAGCAGCTTCAGGGGTGACGGGGAGCTGTTTTTT. Its protein is CASSFRGDGELFF.

This rearrangement joins TRBV7-2 to TRBJ2-2, with no clear D. The CDR3 runs 12 residues. The V and J ends lost 1 base and 7 bases respectively, with 4 bases between them. Germline assignment: CDR1 SGHTA and CDR2 FQGNSA. In DNA form, the CDR3 reads TGTGCCAGCAGCTTAGTTTACGGGGAGCTGTTTTTT. Encoded protein: CASSLVYGELFF. The variable domain in full, with the rest retrieved from reference TRBV7-2 and TRBJ2-2, is GAGVSQSPSNKVTEKGKDVELRCDPISGHTALYWYRQSLGQGLEFLIYFQGNSAPDKSGLPSDRFSAERTGGSVSTLTIQRTQQEDSAVYLCASSLVYGELFFGEGSRLTVL.